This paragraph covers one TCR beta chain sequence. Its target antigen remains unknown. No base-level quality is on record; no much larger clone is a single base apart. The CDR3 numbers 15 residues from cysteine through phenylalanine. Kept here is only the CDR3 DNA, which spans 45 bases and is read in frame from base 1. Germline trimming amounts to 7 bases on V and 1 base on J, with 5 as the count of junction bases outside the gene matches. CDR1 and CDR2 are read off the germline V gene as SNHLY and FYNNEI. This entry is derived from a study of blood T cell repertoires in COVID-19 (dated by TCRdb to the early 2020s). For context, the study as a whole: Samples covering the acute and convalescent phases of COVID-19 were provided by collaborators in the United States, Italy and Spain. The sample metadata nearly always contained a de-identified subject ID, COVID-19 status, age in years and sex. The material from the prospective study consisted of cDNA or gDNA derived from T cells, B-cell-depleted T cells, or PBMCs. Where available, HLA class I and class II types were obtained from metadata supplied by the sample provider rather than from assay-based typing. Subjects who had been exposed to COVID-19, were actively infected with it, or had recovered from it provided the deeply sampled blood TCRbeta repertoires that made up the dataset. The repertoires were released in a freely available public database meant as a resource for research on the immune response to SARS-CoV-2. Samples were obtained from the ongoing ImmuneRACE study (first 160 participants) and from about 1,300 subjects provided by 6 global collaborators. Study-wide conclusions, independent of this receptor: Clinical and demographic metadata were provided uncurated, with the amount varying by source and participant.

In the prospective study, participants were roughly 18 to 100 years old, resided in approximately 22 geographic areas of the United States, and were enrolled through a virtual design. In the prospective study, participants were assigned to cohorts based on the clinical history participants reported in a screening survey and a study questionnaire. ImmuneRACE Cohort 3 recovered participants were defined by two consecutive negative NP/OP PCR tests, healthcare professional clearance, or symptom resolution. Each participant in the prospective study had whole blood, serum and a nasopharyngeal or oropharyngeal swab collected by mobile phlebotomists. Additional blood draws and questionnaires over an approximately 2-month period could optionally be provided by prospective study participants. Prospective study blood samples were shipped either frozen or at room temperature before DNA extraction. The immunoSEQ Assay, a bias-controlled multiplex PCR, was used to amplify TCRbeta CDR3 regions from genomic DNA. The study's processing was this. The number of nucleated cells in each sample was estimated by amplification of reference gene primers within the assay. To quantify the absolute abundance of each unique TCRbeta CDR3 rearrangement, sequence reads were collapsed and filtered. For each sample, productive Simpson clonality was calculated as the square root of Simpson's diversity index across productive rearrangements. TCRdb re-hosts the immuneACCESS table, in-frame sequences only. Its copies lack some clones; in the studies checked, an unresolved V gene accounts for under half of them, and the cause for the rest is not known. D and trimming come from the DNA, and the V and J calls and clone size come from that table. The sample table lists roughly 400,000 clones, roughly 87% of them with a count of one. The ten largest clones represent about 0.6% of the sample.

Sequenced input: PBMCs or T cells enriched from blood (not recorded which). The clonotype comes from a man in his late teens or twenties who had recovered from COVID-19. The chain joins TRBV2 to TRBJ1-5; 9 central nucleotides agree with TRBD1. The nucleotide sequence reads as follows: TGTGCCAGCAAGATGGACAGGGGAAGCAATCAGCCCCAGCATTTT. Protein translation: CASKMDRGSNQPQHF.